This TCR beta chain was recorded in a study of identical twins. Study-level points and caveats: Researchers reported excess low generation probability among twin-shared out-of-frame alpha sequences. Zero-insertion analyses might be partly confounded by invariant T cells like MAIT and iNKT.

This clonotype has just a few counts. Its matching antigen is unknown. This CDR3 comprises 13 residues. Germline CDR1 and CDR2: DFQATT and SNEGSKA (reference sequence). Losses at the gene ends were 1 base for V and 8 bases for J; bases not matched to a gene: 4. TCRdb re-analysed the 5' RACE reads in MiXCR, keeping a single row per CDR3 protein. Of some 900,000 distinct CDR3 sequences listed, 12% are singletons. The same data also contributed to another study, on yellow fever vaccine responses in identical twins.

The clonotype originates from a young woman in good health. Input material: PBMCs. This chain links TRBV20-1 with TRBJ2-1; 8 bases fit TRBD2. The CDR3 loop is CSARAGGPYEQFF. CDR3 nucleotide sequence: TGCAGTGCTAGAGCGGGAGGGCCGTATGAGCAGTTCTTC.